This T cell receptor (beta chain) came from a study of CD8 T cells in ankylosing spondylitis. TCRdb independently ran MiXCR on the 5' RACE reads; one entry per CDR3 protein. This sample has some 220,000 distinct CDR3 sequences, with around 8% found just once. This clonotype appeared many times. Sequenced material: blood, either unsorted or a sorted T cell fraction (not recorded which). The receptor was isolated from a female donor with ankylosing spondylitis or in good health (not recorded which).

The CDR3 loop is CASRRGHLNTEAFF. CDR3 nucleotides: TGTGCCAGCAGGCGTGGGCACCTGAACACTGAAGCTTTCTTT. This chain links TRBV6-2 or TRBV6-3 with TRBJ1-1; no firm D call. CDR1 and CDR2 (germline): MNHEY, SVGEGT. V was pared by 6 bases and J by 0 bases, with 11 bases between. This CDR3 has 14 residues.